These 2 T cell receptor beta chains were sequenced from one sample in a study of T cells in localized non-small cell lung cancer. The repertoire was sequenced with immunoSEQ multiplex PCR; TCRdb's copy has only in-frame clones and lacks some. The profile shows about 72,000 clones, less than 85% of them singletons. The material was peripheral blood, obtained before any cancer treatment. All receptors come from a female donor older than 55 with stage I lung adenocarcinoma.

This chain connects TRBV5-1 to TRBJ2-7; weak D call: TRBD2 (5 bases). CDR1 SGHRS and CDR2 YFSETQ come from the germline V gene. Trimming removed 0 bases from V and 6 bases from J, with 10 bases in between. The length of the CDR3 is 13 residues. The CDR3 region is CASSLERGVEQYF. The CDR3 DNA sequence: TGCGCCAGCAGCTTGGAACGGGGAGTCGAGCAGTACTTC.

This chain connects TRBV5-4 to TRBJ2-3; TRBD2 is a possible D gene (5 bases). The germline gives CDR1 SGHNT, CDR2 YYREEE (reference sequence). This CDR3 is 14 amino acids long. V lost 6 bases, J lost 3 bases, and 14 bases lay in between. In DNA form, the CDR3 reads TGTGCCAGCACCCCTCGACCGGGGACAGATACGCAGTATTTT. Translation: CASTPRPGTDTQYF.